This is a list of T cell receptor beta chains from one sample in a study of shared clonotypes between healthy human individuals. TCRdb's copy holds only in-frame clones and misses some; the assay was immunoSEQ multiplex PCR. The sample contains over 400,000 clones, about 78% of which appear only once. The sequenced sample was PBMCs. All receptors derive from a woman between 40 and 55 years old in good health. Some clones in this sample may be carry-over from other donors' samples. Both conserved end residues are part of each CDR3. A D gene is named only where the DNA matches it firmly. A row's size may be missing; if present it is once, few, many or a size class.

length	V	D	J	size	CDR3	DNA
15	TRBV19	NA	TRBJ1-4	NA	CASSSGRHSNEKLFF	TGTGCCAGTAGTTCTGGACGGCACTCTAATGAAAAACTGTTTTTT
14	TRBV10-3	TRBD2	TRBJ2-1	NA	CAISEGTSFYEQFF	TGTGCCATCAGTGAGGGGACTAGCTTCTATGAGCAGTTCTTC
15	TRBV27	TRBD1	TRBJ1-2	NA	CASSVQGGSNYGYTF	TGTGCCAGCAGTGTTCAGGGGGGTTCTAACTATGGCTACACCTTC
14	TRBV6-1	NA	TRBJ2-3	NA	CASSETAESIMQYF	TGTGCCAGCAGTGAAACGGCGGAGTCGATCATGCAGTATTTT
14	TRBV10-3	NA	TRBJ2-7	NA	CAISEVQGSYEQYF	TGTGCCATCAGTGAGGTTCAGGGCTCCTACGAGCAGTACTTC
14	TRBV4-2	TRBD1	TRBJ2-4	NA	CASSSDRDIGIQYF	TGTGCCAGCAGCTCGGACAGGGATATTGGCATTCAGTACTTC
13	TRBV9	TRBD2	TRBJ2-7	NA	CASSVGLGYEQYF	TGTGCCAGCAGCGTCGGACTAGGCTACGAGCAGTACTTC
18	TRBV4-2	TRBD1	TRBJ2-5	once	CASSQEGYATGGWETQYF	TGTGCCAGCAGCCAAGAAGGGTACGCGACAGGGGGCTGGGAGACCCAGTACTTC
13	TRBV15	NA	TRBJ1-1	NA	CATSRDLHVWAFF	TGTGCCACCAGCAGAGATTTACATGTTTGGGCTTTCTTT
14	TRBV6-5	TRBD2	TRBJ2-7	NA	CASRLAATNHEQYF	TGTGCCAGCAGGCTAGCGGCCACGAACCACGAGCAGTACTTC
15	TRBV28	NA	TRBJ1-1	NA	CASSSPADPNTEAFF	TGTGCCAGCAGTTCCCCGGCAGACCCGAACACTGAAGCTTTCTTT
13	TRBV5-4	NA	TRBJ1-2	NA	CASSYDTLSGYTF	TGTGCCAGCAGCTATGACACTTTAAGTGGCTACACCTTC
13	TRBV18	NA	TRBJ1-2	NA	CASSRAIVGGYTF	TGTGCCAGCTCACGGGCCATAGTCGGTGGCTACACCTTC
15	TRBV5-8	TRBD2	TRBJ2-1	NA	CASSTERGSYNEQFF	TGTGCCAGCAGTACAGAGCGGGGCTCCTACAATGAGCAGTTCTTC
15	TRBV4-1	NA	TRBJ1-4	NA	CASSQGTEINEKLFF	TGCGCCAGCAGCCAAGGGACAGAAATTAATGAAAAACTGTTTTTT
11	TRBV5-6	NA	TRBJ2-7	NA	CASSSIYEQYF	TGTGCCAGCAGTTCTATCTACGAGCAGTACTTC
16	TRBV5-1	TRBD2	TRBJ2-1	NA	CASSLAIASGVNEQFF	TGCGCCAGCAGCTTGGCCATAGCTAGCGGAGTTAATGAGCAGTTCTTC
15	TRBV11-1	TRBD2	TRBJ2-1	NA	CASSWEREGYNEQFF	TGTGCCAGCAGCTGGGAGCGGGAGGGGTACAATGAGCAGTTCTTC
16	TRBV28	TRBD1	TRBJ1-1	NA	CATRPIRGQGGTEAFF	TGTGCCACCAGGCCGATAAGAGGACAGGGTGGCACTGAAGCTTTCTTT
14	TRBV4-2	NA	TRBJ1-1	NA	CASSLRSLNTEAFF	TGTGCCAGCAGCCTTCGGAGCCTGAACACTGAAGCTTTCTTT
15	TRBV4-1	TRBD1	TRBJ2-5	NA	CASSQSPGQQETQYF	TGCGCCAGCAGCCAGTCCCCGGGACAGCAAGAGACCCAGTACTTC
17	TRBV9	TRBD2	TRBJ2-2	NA	CASSTREAGGLIGELFF	TGTGCCAGCTCCACGAGGGAGGCGGGAGGGCTTATCGGGGAGCTGTTTTTT
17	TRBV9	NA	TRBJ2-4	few	CASSDRDSFLAKNIQYF	TGTGCCAGCAGCGACCGGGACTCCTTTTTAGCCAAAAACATTCAGTACTTC
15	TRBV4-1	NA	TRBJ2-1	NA	CASSQVGRHYNEQFF	TGCGCCAGCAGCCAAGTAGGGAGGCACTACAATGAGCAGTTCTTC
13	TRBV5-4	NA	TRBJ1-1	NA	CASSLGSGLEAFF	TGTGCCAGCAGCTTGGGTTCAGGGCTTGAAGCTTTCTTT
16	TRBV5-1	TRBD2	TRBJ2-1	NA	CASSLGALAGVYEQFF	TGCGCCAGCAGCTTGGGGGCGCTAGCGGGAGTGTATGAGCAGTTCTTC
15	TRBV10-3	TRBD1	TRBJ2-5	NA	CAISGFGDREETQYF	TGTGCCATCAGTGGTTTTGGGGACAGAGAAGAGACCCAGTACTTC
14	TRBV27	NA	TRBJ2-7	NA	CASSLARGGYEQYF	TGTGCCAGCAGTTTAGCCAGGGGGGGCTACGAGCAGTACTTC
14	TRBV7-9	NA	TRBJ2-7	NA	CASSRLDSTYEQYF	TGTGCCAGCAGCCGACTGGACAGTACCTACGAGCAGTACTTC
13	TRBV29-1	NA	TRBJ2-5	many	CSAKRGTQETQYF	TGCAGCGCCAAAAGGGGAACCCAAGAGACCCAGTACTTC
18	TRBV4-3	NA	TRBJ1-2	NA	CASSEGGSGARPYYGYTF	TGCGCCAGCAGCGAAGGGGGGAGCGGGGCCAGACCTTACTATGGCTACACCTTC
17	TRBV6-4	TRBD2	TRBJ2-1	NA	CASSEQTSGGGVNEQFF	TGTGCCAGCAGTGAACAGACTAGCGGAGGAGGGGTCAATGAGCAGTTCTTC
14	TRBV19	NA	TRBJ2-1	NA	CASKGRGDSNEQFF	TGTGCCAGTAAAGGAAGGGGGGACTCCAATGAGCAGTTCTTC
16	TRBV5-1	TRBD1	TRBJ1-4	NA	CASSPGTGGPNEKLFF	TGCGCCAGCAGCCCAGGGACAGGAGGGCCTAATGAAAAACTGTTTTTT
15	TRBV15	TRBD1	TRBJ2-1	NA	CATSRSGGADNEQFF	TGTGCCACCAGCAGGTCAGGGGGCGCGGACAATGAGCAGTTCTTC
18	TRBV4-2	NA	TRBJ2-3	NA	CASSQEVSRPLGTDTQYF	TGTGCCAGCAGCCAAGAGGTTTCGAGACCCTTGGGCACAGATACGCAGTATTTT
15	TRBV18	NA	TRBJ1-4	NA	CASSPSLGLGEKLFF	TGTGCCAGCTCACCTAGCCTGGGGTTAGGCGAAAAACTGTTTTTT
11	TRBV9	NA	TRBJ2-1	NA	CASGQGAVQFF	TGTGCCAGCGGGCAAGGGGCAGTGCAGTTCTTC
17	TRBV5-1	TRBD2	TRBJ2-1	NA	CASSLPELAGAVGEQFF	TGCGCCAGCAGCCTACCGGAGCTAGCGGGAGCCGTTGGTGAGCAGTTCTTC
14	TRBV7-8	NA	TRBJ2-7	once	CASSLARQGYEQYF	TGTGCCAGCAGCTTAGCGCGCCAGGGCTACGAGCAGTACTTC
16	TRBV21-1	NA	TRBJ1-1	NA	CASSKVCQEGNTEAFF	TGTGCCAGCAGCAAGGTCTGCCAGGAGGGGAACACTGAAGCTTTCTTT
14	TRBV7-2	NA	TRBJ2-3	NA	CASSLVSRTDTQYF	TGTGCCAGCAGCTTAGTTTCTAGGACAGATACGCAGTATTTT
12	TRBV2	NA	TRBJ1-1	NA	CASSEWGTEAFF	TGTGCCAGCAGTGAATGGGGGACTGAAGCTTTCTTT
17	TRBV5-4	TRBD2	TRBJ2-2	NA	CASSLGLAGVNTGELFF	TGTGCCAGCAGCTTGGGGCTAGCGGGAGTGAACACCGGGGAGCTGTTTTTT
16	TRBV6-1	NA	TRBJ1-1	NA	CASSDLLGSPNTEAFF	TGTGCCAGCAGTGATTTGTTGGGTTCCCCGAACACTGAAGCTTTCTTT
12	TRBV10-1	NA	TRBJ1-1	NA	CASSQGNTEAFF	TGCGCCAGCTCCCAAGGGAACACTGAAGCTTTCTTT
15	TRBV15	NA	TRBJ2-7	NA	CATSRGALTSYEQYF	TGTGCCACCAGCAGAGGTGCCCTCACTTCCTACGAGCAGTACTTC
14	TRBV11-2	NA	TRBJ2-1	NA	CASSPDVAYNEQFF	TGTGCCAGCAGCCCGGACGTGGCTTACAATGAGCAGTTCTTC
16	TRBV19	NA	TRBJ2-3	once	CASSIGRIPTTDTQYF	TGTGCCAGTAGTATAGGGCGAATCCCCACCACAGATACGCAGTATTTT
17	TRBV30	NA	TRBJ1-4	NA	CAWNLGTGGATNEKLFF	TGTGCCTGGAATCTGGGTACAGGCGGTGCAACTAATGAAAAACTGTTTTTT
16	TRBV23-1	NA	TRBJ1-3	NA	CASSQQQGLAGNTIYF	TGCGCCAGCAGTCAACAACAGGGTCTAGCCGGAAACACCATATATTTT
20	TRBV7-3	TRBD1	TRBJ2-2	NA	CASSPRGTGQRGANTGELFF	TGTGCCAGCAGCCCAAGGGGGACAGGGCAGAGAGGGGCGAACACCGGGGAGCTGTTTTTT
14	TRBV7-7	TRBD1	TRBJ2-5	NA	CASSQTGPEGTQYF	TGTGCTAGCAGCCAGACAGGGCCCGAGGGGACCCAGTACTTC
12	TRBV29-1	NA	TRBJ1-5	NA	CSVSLGDQPQHF	TGCAGCGTTAGTCTGGGAGATCAGCCCCAGCATTTT
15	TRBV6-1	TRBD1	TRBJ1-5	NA	CASSPTPGGEQPQHF	TGTGCCAGCTCCCCGACACCAGGGGGGGAGCAGCCCCAGCATTTT
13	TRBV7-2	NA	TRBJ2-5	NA	CASSSSGGGVQYF	TGTGCCAGCAGCTCTTCTGGAGGGGGAGTCCAGTACTTC
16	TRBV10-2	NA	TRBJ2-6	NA	CASSDGAVSGANVLTF	TGCGCCAGCAGTGACGGCGCCGTCTCTGGGGCCAACGTCCTGACTTTC
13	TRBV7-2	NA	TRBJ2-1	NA	CASSPSNHGEQFF	TGTGCCAGCAGCCCGTCTAATCACGGAGAGCAGTTCTTC
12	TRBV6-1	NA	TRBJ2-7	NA	CASSVRVSEQYF	TGTGCCAGCAGTGTTCGGGTGTCCGAGCAGTACTTC
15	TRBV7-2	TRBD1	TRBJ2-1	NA	CASSLAVTGGNEQFF	TGTGCCAGCAGCTTAGCTGTGACAGGGGGCAATGAGCAGTTCTTC